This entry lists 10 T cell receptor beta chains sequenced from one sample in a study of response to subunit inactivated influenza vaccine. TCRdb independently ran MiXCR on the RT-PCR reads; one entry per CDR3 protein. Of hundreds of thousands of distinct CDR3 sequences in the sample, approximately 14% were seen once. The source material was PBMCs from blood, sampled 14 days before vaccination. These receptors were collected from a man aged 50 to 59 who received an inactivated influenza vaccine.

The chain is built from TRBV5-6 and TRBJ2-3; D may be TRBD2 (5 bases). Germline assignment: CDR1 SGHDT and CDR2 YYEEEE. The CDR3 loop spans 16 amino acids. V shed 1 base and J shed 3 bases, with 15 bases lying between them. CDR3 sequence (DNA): TGTGCCAGCAGCTTGCAGTTTCGGGGAACAACAGATACGCAGTATTTT. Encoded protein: CASSLQFRGTTDTQYF.

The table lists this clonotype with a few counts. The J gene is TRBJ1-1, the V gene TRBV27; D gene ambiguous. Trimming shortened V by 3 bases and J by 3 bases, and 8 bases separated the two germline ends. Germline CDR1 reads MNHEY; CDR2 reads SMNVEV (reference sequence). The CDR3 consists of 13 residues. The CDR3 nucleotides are TGTGCCAGCAGTTTGTACAAGCACACTGAAGCTTTCTTT. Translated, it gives CASSLYKHTEAFF.

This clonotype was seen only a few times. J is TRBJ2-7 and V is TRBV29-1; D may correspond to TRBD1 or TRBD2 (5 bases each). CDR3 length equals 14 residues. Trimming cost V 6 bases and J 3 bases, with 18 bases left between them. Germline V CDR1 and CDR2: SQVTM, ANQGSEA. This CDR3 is CSVDDRDRGYEQYF. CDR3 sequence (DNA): TGCAGCGTCGACGACCGGGACCGAGGCTACGAGCAGTACTTC.

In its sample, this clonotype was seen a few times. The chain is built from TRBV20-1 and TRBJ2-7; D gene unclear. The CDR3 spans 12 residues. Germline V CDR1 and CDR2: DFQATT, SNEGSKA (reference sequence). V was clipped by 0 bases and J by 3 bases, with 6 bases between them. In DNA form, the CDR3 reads TGCAGTGCTAGAGATATGGGCTACGAGCAGTACTTC. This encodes CSARDMGYEQYF.

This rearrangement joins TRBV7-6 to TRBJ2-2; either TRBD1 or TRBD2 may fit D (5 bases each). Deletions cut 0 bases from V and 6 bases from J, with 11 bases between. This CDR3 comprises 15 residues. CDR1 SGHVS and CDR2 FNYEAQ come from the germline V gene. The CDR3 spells CASSLATGHAGELFF. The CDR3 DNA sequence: TGTGCCAGCAGCTTAGCGACGGGGCACGCCGGGGAGCTGTTTTTT.

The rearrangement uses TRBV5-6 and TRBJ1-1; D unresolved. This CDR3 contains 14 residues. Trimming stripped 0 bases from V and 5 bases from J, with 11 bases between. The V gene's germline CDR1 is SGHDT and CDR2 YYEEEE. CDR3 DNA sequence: TGTGCCAGCAGCTTGGGTATAGGGCTGACTGAAGCTTTCTTT. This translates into CASSLGIGLTEAFF.

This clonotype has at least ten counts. The CDR3 sequence is CASSFYGEETQYF. The CDR3 DNA reads TGTGCCAGCAGTTTTTACGGGGAGGAGACCCAGTACTTC. The J gene is TRBJ2-5, the V gene TRBV12-3 or TRBV12-4; D is possibly TRBD2 (5 bases). The CDR3 covers 13 residues. Trimming pared 3 bases from V and 5 bases from J, leaving 10 bases between.

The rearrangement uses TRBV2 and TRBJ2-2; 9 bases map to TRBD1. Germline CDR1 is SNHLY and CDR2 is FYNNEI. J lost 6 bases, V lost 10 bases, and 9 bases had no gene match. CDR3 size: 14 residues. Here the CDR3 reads CATTTGTGSGELFF. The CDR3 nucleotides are TGTGCCACTACGACCGGGACAGGGTCCGGGGAGCTGTTTTTT.

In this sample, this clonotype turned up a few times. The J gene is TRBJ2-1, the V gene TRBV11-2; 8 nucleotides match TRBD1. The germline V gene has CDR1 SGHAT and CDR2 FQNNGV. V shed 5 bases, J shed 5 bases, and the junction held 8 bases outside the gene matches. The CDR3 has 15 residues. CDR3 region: CASSVSRDRNNEQFF. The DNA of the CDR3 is TGTGCCAGCAGCGTAAGTCGGGACAGGAACAATGAGCAGTTCTTC.

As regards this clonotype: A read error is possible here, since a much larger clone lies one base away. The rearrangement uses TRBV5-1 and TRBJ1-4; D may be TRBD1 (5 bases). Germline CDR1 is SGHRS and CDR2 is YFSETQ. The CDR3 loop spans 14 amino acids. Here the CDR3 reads CASSLRGPNGKLFF. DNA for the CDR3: TGCGCCAGCAGCTTAAGGGGCCCTAATGGAAAACTGTTTTTT.